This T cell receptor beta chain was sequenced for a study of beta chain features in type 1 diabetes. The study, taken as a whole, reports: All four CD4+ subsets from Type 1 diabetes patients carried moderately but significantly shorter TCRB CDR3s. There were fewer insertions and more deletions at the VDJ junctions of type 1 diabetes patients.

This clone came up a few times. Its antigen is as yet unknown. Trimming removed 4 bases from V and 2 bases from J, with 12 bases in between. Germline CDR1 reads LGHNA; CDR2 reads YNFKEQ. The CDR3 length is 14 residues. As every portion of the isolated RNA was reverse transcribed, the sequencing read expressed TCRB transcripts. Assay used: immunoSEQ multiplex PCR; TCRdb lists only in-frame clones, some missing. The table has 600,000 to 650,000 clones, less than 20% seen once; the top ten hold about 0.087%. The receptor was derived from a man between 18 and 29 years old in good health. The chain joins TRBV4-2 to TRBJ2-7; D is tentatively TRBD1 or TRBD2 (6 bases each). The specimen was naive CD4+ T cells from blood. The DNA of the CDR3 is TGTGCCAGCAGCCGTACAGGGAGGACCTACGAGCAGTACTTC. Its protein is CASSRTGRTYEQYF.